The present T cell receptor beta chain was sequenced within a study of blood T cell repertoires in COVID-19. Study in general: Acute and convalescent COVID-19 specimens originated in the United States, Italy and Spain. The analysed material was cDNA or gDNA that came from T cells, B-cell-depleted T cells, or PBMCs.

Original data processing: Reference gene primer amplification in the assay estimated nucleated cell counts. The repertoire was sequenced with immunoSEQ multiplex PCR; TCRdb's copy has only in-frame clones and lacks some. V, J and clone size are taken as reported in that table, and D and trimming were inferred from the DNA itself. The sample has around 100,000 clones; around 84% are singletons. The CDR3 is 17 residues long. The ends lost 4 bases at V and 2 bases at J; junction bases unmatched: 14. Germline V gives CDR1 SGDLS, CDR2 YYNGEE. The V gene is TRBV9, the J gene TRBJ2-7; 8 positions agree with TRBD2. The sample was peripheral blood. This TCR derives from a human donor in a cohort sampled during active COVID-19. The CDR3 coding sequence is TGTGCCAGCAGCATCGTCGGAGGGAGAGCGGGGGCCTACGAGCAGTACTTC. Translating gives CASSIVGGRAGAYEQYF.